The 28 T cell receptor beta chains reported below all come from one sample, sequenced in a study of PD-1 blockade in mismatch repair-deficient tumors. Sequencing was performed with immunoSEQ multiplex PCR; in TCRdb, only in-frame clones are kept and a portion is missing. The repertoire holds about 22,000 clones, with roughly 86% as singletons. The sequencing here drew on peripheral blood, taken 2 weeks after starting pembrolizumab. The source is an adult with mismatch repair-deficient cancer.

J is TRBJ1-2 and V is TRBV4-2; perhaps TRBD1 as D (5 bases). CDR3 length: 13 residues. Germline values: CDR1 LGHNA, CDR2 YNFKEQ. Trimming left V 2 bases short and J 8 bases short, with 12 bases between. CDR3 sequence: CASSQNLRGGYTF. The DNA for the CDR3 is TGTGCCAGCAGCCAAAATTTAAGGGGAGGCTACACCTTC.

This rearrangement joins TRBV29-1 to TRBJ1-3; D is unclear. This CDR3 region has 18 residues. V lost 7 bases and J 0 bases, leaving 25 bases between the germline ends. Looked up from germline, CDR1 is SQVTM and CDR2 is ANQGSEA. CDR3 protein: CSAGSGPPQPRSGNTIYF. The CDR3 region has the DNA TGCAGCGCTGGCTCTGGACCTCCCCAGCCCCGCTCTGGAAACACCATATATTTT.

The chain carries TRBV9 and TRBJ1-3; D might be TRBD1 (5 bases). V was shortened by 4 bases and J by 0 bases, with 14 bases between the two germline ends. Germline assignment: CDR1 SGDLS and CDR2 YYNGEE. This CDR3 has 16 amino acids. The CDR3 loop is CASSPRGSFSGNTIYF. DNA for the CDR3: TGTGCCAGCAGCCCGCGGGGGTCATTCTCTGGAAACACCATATATTTT.

This sequence joins TRBV30 and TRBJ2-7; 13 positions agree with TRBD2. The CDR3 runs to 16 residues. The germline V gene has CDR1 GTSNPN and CDR2 SVGIG (reference sequence). With V trimmed by 2 bases and J by 3 bases, 7 bases remained unmatched. DNA of the CDR3: TGTGCCTGGAGTCCTCCGGGACTAGCGGGAAGCTACGAGCAGTACTTC. Encoded protein: CAWSPPGLAGSYEQYF.

The rearrangement links TRBV7-9 to TRBJ1-3; D is uncertain. V lost 2 bases, J lost 0 bases, and 17 bases lay in between. Germline V gene data show CDR1 as SEHNR and CDR2 as FQNEAQ (reference sequence). The CDR3 is 18 amino acids. CDR3 sequence (DNA): TGTGCCAGCAGCTTACGCGTGGCAGACTCTAACTCTGGAAACACCATATATTTT. Its translation is CASSLRVADSNSGNTIYF. The full variable domain, completed using reference TRBV7-9 and TRBJ1-3, is DTGVSQNPRHKITKRGQNVTFRCDPISEHNRLYWYRQTLGQGPEFLTYFQNEAQLEKSRLLSDRFSAERPKGSFSTLEIQRTEQGDSAMYLCASSLRVADSNSGNTIYFGEGSWLTVV.

The chain joins TRBV18 to TRBJ2-7; maybe TRBD1 (6 bases). V lost 3 bases to trimming and J lost 4 bases, with 13 bases between them. The length of the CDR3 is 14 residues. Germline values: CDR1 KGHSH, CDR2 LQKENI. The DNA of the CDR3 is TGTGCCAGCTCACCTCAGACAGGAATATACGAGCAGTACTTC. Its protein is CASSPQTGIYEQYF.

The V gene is TRBV5-1, the J gene TRBJ2-3, with 12 bases identical to TRBD2. The germline V gene has CDR1 SGHRS and CDR2 YFSETQ. Trimming removed 5 bases from V and 4 bases from J; junction bases left unmatched: 11. The CDR3 extends over 17 amino acids. DNA of the CDR3: TGCGCCAGCAGAGGCGGACTAGCGGGAAGGGTAGCAGATACGCAGTATTTT. Translating it yields CASRGGLAGRVADTQYF.

The CDR3 DNA reads TGCGCCAGCAGCTACCTACCGGGACTAGCGGTCAATGAGCAGTTCTTC. Translated, it gives CASSYLPGLAVNEQFF. The rearrangement uses TRBV5-1 and TRBJ2-1; 11 bases agree with TRBD2. Germline assignment: CDR1 SGHRS and CDR2 YFSETQ. Trimming took 3 bases from V and 6 from J; bases not matched to a gene: 8. This CDR3 spans 16 amino acids.

The chain couples TRBV30 to TRBJ1-2; tentative D call: TRBD1 (6 bases). Germline V gene data show CDR1 as GTSNPN and CDR2 as SVGIG (reference sequence). With 2 bases removed from V and 8 bases from J, the gap between germline ends came to 12 bases. This CDR3 region has 12 residues. In DNA, the CDR3 is TGTGCCTGGAGTCCGTCCGGGGGCGGCTACACCTTC. Amino acid sequence: CAWSPSGGGYTF.

This chain uses TRBV6-1 with TRBJ1-5; 7 positions agree with TRBD1. From germline, CDR1 is MNHNS and CDR2 SASEGT. This CDR3 spans 15 amino acids. V gave up 7 bases and J gave up 1 base; unmatched junction bases: 7. CDR3 coding DNA: TGTGCCAGCACCTATGACAGGGAAAGCAATCAGCCCCAGCATTTT. Its translation: CASTYDRESNQPQHF.

This clone was counted between two and nine times. This chain uses TRBV30 with TRBJ1-2; no firm D call. The CDR3 is 13 residues long. V was clipped by 0 bases and J by 2 bases, with 7 bases between them. CDR1 and CDR2 from the germline V gene are GTSNPN and SVGIG (reference sequence). The CDR3 here is CAWSVPVNYGYTF. The CDR3, as DNA: TGTGCCTGGAGTGTACCAGTCAACTATGGCTACACCTTC.

The V gene is TRBV4-1, the J gene TRBJ2-7; 9 nucleotides align to TRBD2. Per the germline V gene, CDR1 is MGHRA and CDR2 is YSYEKL. The CDR3 runs to 14 residues. V shed 8 bases and J 0 bases; nucleotides not matched to a gene: 5. The CDR3 loop reads CASSSTSGSYEQYF. DNA of the CDR3: TGCGCCAGCTCATCGACTAGCGGCTCCTACGAGCAGTACTTC.

V and J are TRBV4-1 and TRBJ2-1; 7 nucleotides agree with TRBD1. V dropped 4 bases and J dropped 4; count of bases not matched to a gene: 10. CDR1 is MGHRA and CDR2 is YSYEKL in the germline V gene. This CDR3 has 16 residues. The DNA of the CDR3 is TGCGCCAGCAGCCCCTCGACAGGGAGATTTTACAATGAGCAGTTCTTC. It is translated as CASSPSTGRFYNEQFF.

This rearrangement joins TRBV7-9 to TRBJ2-7; tentative D call: TRBD2 (6 bases). This CDR3 spans 14 amino acids. V was shortened by 5 bases and J by 5 bases, with 16 bases between the two germline ends. Germline values: CDR1 SEHNR, CDR2 FQNEAQ (reference sequence). The CDR3 DNA follows: TGTGCCAGCAGCCTTCACAGCGGGCCCCACGAGCAGTACTTC. This gives the protein CASSLHSGPHEQYF.

This chain uses TRBV30 with TRBJ2-1; no reliable D call. The ends were cut back, 0 bases at V and 12 bases at J, with 9 bases in the middle. Germline assignment: CDR1 GTSNPN and CDR2 SVGIG (reference sequence). The CDR3 is 11 amino acids. The chain's CDR3 is CAWSVMSLQFF. The CDR3 nucleotides are TGTGCCTGGAGTGTCATGTCATTGCAGTTCTTC.

This clone has just one count. Relative to the germline gene, one junction end is altered; a read error may explain this. The CDR3, as DNA: TGTGCCAGCAGTTTGGGTACGCAGTATTTT. Its translation is CASSLGTQYF. V is TRBV5-8 and J is TRBJ2-3; D ambiguous. Germline lookup yields CDR1 SGHTS and CDR2 YDEGEE. The CDR3 loop spans 10 amino acids.

The rearrangement joins TRBV6-5 to TRBJ2-2, with D possibly TRBD2 on 5 matching bases. CDR3 length: 14 residues. V shed 2 bases and J shed 3 bases, with 7 bases lying between them. Per germline, CDR1 MNHEY and CDR2 SVGAGI. The CDR3 loop reads CASSYQDYTGELFF. The CDR3 nucleotides read TGTGCCAGCAGTTACCAGGACTACACCGGGGAGCTGTTTTTT.

The CDR3 bases are TGCGCCAGCAGCCTCCAAACTAACTATGGCTACACCTTC. Protein product: CASSLQTNYGYTF. The J gene is TRBJ1-2, the V gene TRBV4-1, with D unresolved. The CDR3 has 13 residues. Trimming shortened V by 4 bases and J by 0 bases, and 6 bases separated the two germline ends. Germline V gene lookup returns CDR1 MGHRA and CDR2 YSYEKL.

The rearrangement uses TRBV30 and TRBJ2-4; D is ambiguous. This CDR3 is built from 16 residues. Germline V gene sequence: CDR1 GTSNPN, CDR2 SVGIG (reference sequence). V was clipped by 2 bases and J by 0 bases, with 14 bases between them. This CDR3 is CAWSIGGLLAKNIQYF. In nucleotides, the CDR3 is TGTGCCTGGAGTATCGGTGGTCTACTAGCCAAAAACATTCAGTACTTC.

Only a few counts were recorded for this clone. The J gene is TRBJ2-7, the V gene TRBV19; tentatively, D is TRBD1 (6 bases). Germline CDR1 LNHDA, CDR2 SQIVND (reference sequence). CDR3 size: 14 residues. Deletions cut 5 bases from V and 2 bases from J, with 13 bases between. The CDR3 DNA is TGTGCCAGTAGTCTCTCGACAGGTACCTACGAGCAGTACTTC. Translated: CASSLSTGTYEQYF.

In its sample, this clone was seen once. The rearrangement uses TRBV6-1 and TRBJ1-2; no firm D call. Per germline, CDR1 MNHNS and CDR2 SASEGT. V lost 5 bases to trimming and J lost 0 bases, with 10 bases between them. The CDR3 totals 14 residues. In nucleotides, the CDR3 is TGTGCCAGCAGTTCGAACGGAGCTAACTATGGCTACACCTTC. Translated: CASSSNGANYGYTF.

The gene calls are TRBV6-1 and TRBJ1-2; TRBD1 aligns across 10 bases. Trimming removed 6 bases from V and 8 bases from J; junction bases left unmatched: 12. Per germline, CDR1 MNHNS and CDR2 SASEGT. This CDR3 comprises 15 residues. The CDR3 nucleotides read TGTGCCAGCAGCAGTCCGGGACAGGGGATAGGAGGCTACACCTTC. Translation: CASSSPGQGIGGYTF.

This chain uses TRBV15 with TRBJ1-2, with no clear D. The ends were cut back, 5 bases at V and 3 bases at J, with 7 bases in the middle. The CDR3 contains 12 residues. In germline, CDR1 is LNHNV, CDR2 YYDKDF (reference sequence). In DNA form, the CDR3 reads TGTGCCACCAGCGGGCCTGACTATGGCTACACCTTC. Its protein is CATSGPDYGYTF.

The CDR3: CATPDSLETQYF. The CDR3 DNA sequence: TGTGCCACCCCGGACAGTTTGGAGACCCAGTACTTC. The chain carries TRBV25-1 and TRBJ2-5; D perhaps matches TRBD1 (6 bases). Germline CDR1 is MGHDK and CDR2 is SYGVNS. Trimming took off 10 bases at V and 5 bases at J, with 14 bases between the two ends. CDR3 length: 12 amino acids.

In this sample, this clone turned up a few times. The V and J genes are TRBV9 and TRBJ1-2, with 8 positions matching TRBD1. Germline V gene sequence: CDR1 SGDLS, CDR2 YYNGEE. The CDR3 is 15 amino acids. With 0 bases clipped from V and 4 bases from J, the junction kept 5 bases outside the gene matches. The CDR3 region has the DNA TGTGCCAGCAGCGTAGCTCCTCAGGGGGCCTATGGCTACACCTTC. The encoded protein is CASSVAPQGAYGYTF.

The rearrangement joins TRBV11-2 to TRBJ2-1; maybe TRBD2 (7 bases). Germline V gene sequence: CDR1 SGHAT, CDR2 FQNNGV. The CDR3 is 19 amino acids. With 2 bases removed from V and 5 bases from J, the gap between germline ends came to 25 bases. In nucleotides, the CDR3 is TGTGCCAGCAGCTTAACGGGGGCTAGCGGAGCCCTCCGGGACAATGAGCAGTTCTTC. The encoded protein is CASSLTGASGALRDNEQFF.

The gene calls are TRBV19 and TRBJ2-7; D unresolved. Germline CDR1 LNHDA, CDR2 SQIVND (reference sequence). This CDR3 is 15 amino acids long. Trimming cost V 5 bases and J 2 bases, with 16 bases left between them. The CDR3 DNA follows: TGTGCCAGTAGTTCCCGAATCTTTCCCCCCTACGAGCAGTACTTC. It translates to CASSSRIFPPYEQYF.

The CDR3 reads CATSSIDRGQKDYEQYF. CDR3 coding DNA: TGTGCCACCAGCTCTATAGATCGGGGCCAAAAAGACTACGAGCAGTACTTC. The chain combines TRBV15 with TRBJ2-7; D is possibly TRBD1 or TRBD2 (5 bases each). The germline gives CDR1 LNHNV, CDR2 YYDKDF (reference sequence). Trimming left V 5 bases short and J 3 bases short, with 23 bases between. This CDR3 comprises 17 residues.